These T cell receptor beta chains were read from a single sample in a study of graft-versus-host responses after intestinal transplantation. Generated by immunoSEQ multiplex PCR, the TCRdb table keeps only in-frame clones and is missing some. The sample includes approximately 12,000 clones, approximately 84% of them seen just once. The sample consisted of PBMCs, taken around 310 days after intestinal transplant. The source is a human patient who received an intestinal transplant, so some T cells may come from the graft donor. Each CDR3 is given with its conserved first and last residue. The order of the fields is clone size, CDR3 length, V gene, J gene, D gene, CDR3 protein, CDR3 DNA. D genes are given only for firm matches. Some rows mark clone size as missing; the rest say once, few, many or name a class of expanded clone.

NA	14	TRBV9	TRBJ2-7	NA	CASSVGGLSYEQYF	TGTGCCAGCAGCGTTGGGGGGCTTTCCTACGAGCAGTACTTC
NA	20	TRBV2	TRBJ2-7	TRBD1	CASRSDRTREGNRGPYEQYF	TGTGCCAGCAGATCAGATAGGACAAGGGAAGGGAACAGGGGGCCCTACGAGCAGTACTTC
few	16	TRBV9	TRBJ2-3	TRBD2	CASSVAGRERADTQYF	TGTGCCAGCAGCGTAGCGGGGCGGGAGAGGGCAGATACGCAGTATTTT
NA	16	TRBV28	TRBJ2-1	TRBD2	CASSLGTSGSSDEQFF	TGTGCCAGCAGTCTAGGGACTAGCGGGAGTAGCGATGAGCAGTTCTTC
NA	19	TRBV28	TRBJ2-3	TRBD1	CASSSPGLRDRGPQNTQYF	TGTGCCAGCAGTTCCCCCGGTCTCCGGGACAGGGGTCCACAGAATACGCAGTATTTT
NA	13	TRBV7-9	TRBJ2-1	NA	CASSLSYDNEQFF	TGTGCCAGCAGCTTATCCTACGACAATGAGCAGTTCTTC
NA	15	TRBV19	TRBJ1-5	NA	CASSIVGSGNQPQHF	TGTGCCAGTAGTATCGTAGGGTCCGGCAATCAGCCCCAGCATTTT
NA	10	TRBV30	TRBJ2-1	NA	CAWGFNEQFF	TGTGCCTGGGGGTTCAATGAGCAGTTCTTC
few	13	TRBV9	TRBJ1-1	TRBD1	CASSVGTGTEAFF	TGTGCCAGCAGCGTAGGGACAGGGACTGAAGCTTTCTTT
NA	13	TRBV5-8	TRBJ2-3	NA	CASSLESTDTQYF	TGTGCCAGCAGCTTGGAGAGCACAGATACGCAGTATTTT
medium-sized	14	TRBV7-3	TRBJ2-3	NA	CASSLGGGIDTQYF	TGTGCCAGCAGCTTAGGAGGGGGGATTGATACGCAGTATTTT
NA	16	TRBV19	TRBJ2-1	NA	CASSTDGGSSYNEQFF	TGTGCCAGTAGTACCGACGGCGGCTCCTCCTACAATGAGCAGTTCTTC
NA	14	TRBV14	TRBJ1-2	TRBD1	CASSQGQGDYGYTF	TGTGCCAGCAGCCAAGGACAGGGGGACTATGGCTACACCTTC
NA	14	TRBV21-1	TRBJ2-1	NA	CASAKTQKYNEQFF	TGTGCCAGCGCAAAAACCCAGAAATACAATGAGCAGTTCTTC
NA	15	TRBV6-5	TRBJ1-4	NA	CASSYTGRTNEKLFF	TGTGCCAGCAGTTATACAGGGAGGACTAATGAAAAACTGTTTTTT
once	16	TRBV11-2	TRBJ2-7	TRBD2	CASSLKLGGREYEQYF	TGTGCCAGCAGCTTGAAACTTGGCGGGAGGGAATACGAGCAGTACTTC
NA	17	TRBV5-1	TRBJ2-6	NA	CASSLIPINSGANVLTF	TGCGCCAGCAGCTTGATCCCGATTAACTCTGGGGCCAACGTCCTGACTTTC
NA	16	TRBV9	TRBJ2-1	TRBD2	CASSVGGTSSYNEQFF	TGTGCCAGCAGCGTTGGAGGGACTAGCTCCTACAATGAGCAGTTCTTC
NA	13	TRBV6-1	TRBJ2-1	TRBD2	CAASGNSYNEQFF	TGTGCCGCCAGCGGGAACTCTTACAATGAGCAGTTCTTC
few	14	TRBV19	TRBJ1-1	NA	CASSYGGWYTEAFF	TGTGCCAGTAGCTACGGGGGCTGGTACACTGAAGCTTTCTTT
NA	15	TRBV5-1	TRBJ2-7	TRBD2	CASSLGAGGSYEQYF	TGCGCCAGCAGCTTGGGGGCGGGAGGTTCCTACGAGCAGTACTTC
NA	17	TRBV7-2	TRBJ2-1	TRBD2	CASSPRTSGTPGNEQFF	TGTGCCAGCAGCCCACGGACTAGCGGGACCCCTGGGAATGAGCAGTTCTTC
NA	13	TRBV28	TRBJ2-3	NA	CASGGRGTDTQYF	TGTGCCAGCGGGGGCAGGGGCACAGATACGCAGTATTTT
few	14	TRBV5-4	TRBJ1-1	TRBD1	CASSSDRALTEAFF	TGTGCCAGCAGCTCGGACAGGGCCCTCACTGAAGCTTTCTTT
NA	14	TRBV19	TRBJ2-7	NA	CASSTGYRDDEQYF	TGTGCCAGTAGTACGGGGTACCGGGACGACGAGCAGTACTTC
NA	13	TRBV28	TRBJ2-7	TRBD2	CASSFSGNHEQYF	TGTGCCAGCAGTTTTAGCGGGAATCACGAGCAGTACTTC
NA	14	TRBV5-4	TRBJ2-7	NA	CASSLGAGPYEQYF	TGTGCCAGCAGCTTGGGGGCGGGTCCCTACGAGCAGTACTTC
few	21	TRBV9	TRBJ2-3	TRBD2	CASSIPRGGLSSGGSTDTQYF	TGTGCCAGCAGCATCCCGAGAGGGGGGCTTTCTAGCGGGGGAAGCACAGATACGCAGTATTTT
NA	16	TRBV6-5	TRBJ2-2	NA	CASSYRWGLNTGELFF	TGTGCCAGCAGTTACCGTTGGGGTCTTAACACCGGGGAGCTGTTTTTT
NA	14	TRBV6-5	TRBJ2-7	TRBD2	CASRPWTGGYEQYF	TGTGCCAGCAGACCTTGGACGGGAGGGTACGAGCAGTACTTC
NA	12	TRBV25-1	TRBJ2-1	NA	CASSDSLSARVF	TGTGCCAGCAGTGATTCCCTCTCTGCGAGGGTCTTC
NA	14	TRBV2	TRBJ2-7	NA	CASTRWGTNYEQYF	TGTGCCAGCACCCGTTGGGGGACGAACTACGAGCAGTACTTC
NA	14	TRBV9	TRBJ2-1	TRBD1	CATSGTETYNEQFF	TGTGCCACTTCTGGGACAGAGACCTACAATGAGCAGTTCTTC
NA	16	TRBV28	TRBJ2-7	TRBD1	CASSLRTGALSYEQYF	TGTGCCAGCAGTTTAAGGACAGGGGCCCTCTCCTACGAGCAGTACTTC
NA	15	TRBV4-1	TRBJ1-1	NA	CASSQQGGARTEAFF	TGCGCCAGCAGCCAACAAGGGGGGGCGCGTACTGAAGCTTTCTTT
NA	15	TRBV6-5	TRBJ2-3	NA	CASSYSRDSTDTQYF	TGTGCCAGCAGTTACTCCCGGGACTCTACAGATACGCAGTATTTT
NA	14	TRBV10-2	TRBJ1-4	NA	CASSEPSSGEKLFF	TGCGCCAGCAGTGAGCCCAGTTCTGGTGAAAAACTGTTTTTT
NA	15	TRBV5-1	TRBJ2-5	NA	CASSLVSGPQETQYF	TGCGCCAGCAGCTTGGTGTCGGGTCCCCAAGAGACCCAGTACTTC
NA	16	TRBV5-1	TRBJ2-3	TRBD2	CASSVEREASTDTQYF	TGCGCCAGCAGCGTGGAGCGGGAGGCTAGCACAGATACGCAGTATTTT
NA	15	TRBV28	TRBJ1-5	TRBD1	CASSPGQGNNQPQHF	TGTGCCAGCAGTCCGGGACAGGGGAACAATCAGCCCCAGCATTTT
NA	14	TRBV7-2	TRBJ2-3	NA	CASSLGPSTDTQYF	TGTGCCAGCAGCTTAGGACCAAGCACAGATACGCAGTATTTT
few	13	TRBV7-3	TRBJ2-1	TRBD1	CASSLGRQGMQFF	TGTGCCAGCAGCCTTGGACGACAGGGGATGCAGTTCTTC
NA	16	TRBV18	TRBJ2-7	TRBD1	CASSGTGTGGSYEQYF	TGTGCCAGCTCAGGAACAGGGACAGGGGGCTCCTACGAGCAGTACTTC
NA	15	TRBV6-5	TRBJ2-5	TRBD2	CASSPGTSAQETQYF	TGTGCCAGCAGCCCCGGGACTAGCGCTCAAGAGACCCAGTACTTC
NA	13	TRBV18	TRBJ2-3	NA	CASSPEGTDTQYF	TGTGCCAGCTCCCCAGAGGGCACAGATACGCAGTATTTT
NA	10	TRBV28	TRBJ2-7	NA	CASGSYEQYF	TGTGCCAGCGGGAGCTACGAGCAGTACTTC
NA	16	TRBV27	TRBJ2-3	NA	CASSPRGYSGTDTQYF	TGTGCCAGCAGCCCCCGGGGGTATAGTGGCACAGATACGCAGTATTTT
NA	18	TRBV29-1	TRBJ2-7	TRBD1	CSDSSDRVKGLLTYEQYF	TGCAGCGACTCCTCGGACAGGGTGAAAGGCCTTTTGACCTACGAGCAGTACTTC
NA	14	TRBV11-2	TRBJ1-1	TRBD1	CASSLFRQGTEAFF	TGTGCCAGCAGCTTATTCCGACAGGGAACTGAAGCTTTCTTT
NA	12	TRBV28	TRBJ2-7	NA	CAAQSSRYEQYF	TGTGCCGCACAGTCAAGCCGCTACGAGCAGTACTTC
NA	18	TRBV12-1	TRBJ1-1	NA	CASSFWPMYVPGHTEAFF	TGTGCCAGCAGCTTTTGGCCGATGTATGTCCCGGGACACACTGAAGCTTTCTTT
NA	14	TRBV7-3	TRBJ2-1	TRBD2	CASSLAGGVDEQFF	TGTGCCAGCAGTCTAGCGGGAGGGGTTGATGAGCAGTTCTTC
NA	14	TRBV27	TRBJ2-7	NA	CASSLSPDFYEQYF	TGTGCCAGCAGTTTATCCCCGGACTTCTACGAGCAGTACTTC
NA	12	TRBV5-1	TRBJ2-7	NA	CASSPAVGEQYF	TGCGCCAGCAGTCCGGCGGTGGGGGAGCAGTACTTC
NA	17	TRBV7-2	TRBJ1-3	NA	CASSLAGSPLSGNTIYF	TGTGCCAGCAGCTTAGCGGGGAGCCCGCTCTCTGGAAACACCATATATTTT
NA	14	TRBV7-9	TRBJ1-6	NA	CASRWDHYNSPLHF	TGTGCCAGCCGCTGGGACCACTATAATTCACCCCTCCACTTT
NA	14	TRBV7-2	TRBJ1-2	NA	CASSLSVSGIGYTF	TGTGCCAGCAGCTTATCAGTGTCAGGGATAGGCTACACCTTC